The 32 T cell receptor beta chains given below trace back to one sample, sequenced in a study of long-term antiretroviral therapy in people with HIV. Survey level was the resolution at which the v3.0 immunoSEQ assay ran. TCRdb's table, derived via immunoSEQ multiplex PCR, lists solely in-frame clones and lacks some. The repertoire holds 35,000 to 45,000 clones, with 94% as singletons. The source was unsorted PBMCs, collected 4.1 years after starting antiretroviral therapy. These receptors all stem from a woman in her 50s with HIV.

The chain employs TRBV30 and TRBJ1-1; maybe TRBD1 (5 bases). V dropped 7 bases and J dropped 6 bases, with 27 bases sitting between them. In germline, CDR1 is GTSNPN, CDR2 SVGIG (reference sequence). This CDR3 has 16 residues. The CDR3: CASPGRDRARVPEAFF. DNA of the CDR3: TGTGCCTCGCCTGGCCGGGACCGAGCTCGGGTTCCTGAAGCTTTCTTT.

V gene TRBV5-4 combines with J gene TRBJ1-5; no clear D gene. This CDR3 has 14 amino acids. V dropped 3 bases and J dropped 3 bases, with 10 bases sitting between them. Germline CDR1 is SGHNT and CDR2 is YYREEE (reference sequence). The CDR3 is CASSSGGSNQPQHF. The CDR3 DNA follows: TGTGCCAGCAGCTCAGGAGGTTCCAATCAGCCCCAGCATTTT.

This rearrangement joins TRBV7-3 to TRBJ2-3, with a possible D match to TRBD2 (6 bases). The germline CDR1 and CDR2 sequences are SGHTA and FQGTGA. Trimming left V 4 bases short and J 6 bases short, with 8 bases between. The CDR3 extends over 12 amino acids. This CDR3 is CASSSAGDTQYF. In nucleotides, the CDR3 is TGTGCCAGCAGCTCCGCGGGGGATACGCAGTATTTT.

The chain has TRBV4-3 and TRBJ2-1, with 8 bases that match TRBD1. Per germline, CDR1 LGHNA and CDR2 YSLEER. This CDR3 is built from 17 residues. Trimming cost V 0 bases and J 7 bases; bases outside gene matches: 11. This chain's CDR3 is CASSQDLHTGGSNEQFF. CDR3 bases: TGCGCCAGCAGCCAAGATCTCCACACAGGGGGTTCGAATGAGCAGTTCTTC.

In its sample, this clone was seen once. This rearrangement joins TRBV30 to TRBJ1-2; D may be TRBD1 (6 bases). Germline CDR1 reads GTSNPN; CDR2 reads SVGIG (reference sequence). The ends were cut back, 2 bases at V and 7 bases at J, with 17 bases in the middle. The CDR3 contains 14 residues. CDR3 region: CAWSPGGAGSGYTF. The CDR3 DNA reads TGTGCCTGGAGTCCCGGGGGCGCGGGAAGTGGCTACACCTTC.

The J gene is TRBJ1-1, the V gene TRBV6-6, with TRBD1 matching over 7 bases. With 5 bases clipped from V and 2 bases from J, the junction kept 11 bases outside the gene matches. CDR1 and CDR2 (germline): MNHNY, SVGAGI (reference sequence). This CDR3 comprises 16 residues. This chain's CDR3 is CASSPPGTATNTEAFF. The CDR3 DNA reads TGTGCCAGCAGTCCACCCGGGACAGCAACTAACACTGAAGCTTTCTTT.

V gene TRBV6-1 combines with J gene TRBJ1-5, with TRBD1 matching 9 bases. Germline V gene lookup returns CDR1 MNHNS and CDR2 SASEGT. J was trimmed by 0 bases and V by 4 bases; bases with no gene match: 7. The length of the CDR3 is 17 residues. CDR3 region: CASSALRTGVSNQPQHF. In DNA form, the CDR3 reads TGTGCCAGCAGTGCCCTACGGACAGGGGTTAGCAATCAGCCCCAGCATTTT.

This chain uses TRBV10-3 with TRBJ2-7, with D possibly being TRBD1 (5 bases). Germline-derived CDR1 and CDR2 are ENHRY and SYGVKD. With 5 bases removed from V and 1 base from J, the gap between germline ends came to 9 bases. The CDR3 consists of 13 residues. The chain's CDR3 is CAISQQESYEQYF. The CDR3, as DNA: TGTGCCATCAGTCAACAGGAGTCCTACGAGCAGTACTTC.

This chain links TRBV30 with TRBJ1-3; D remains unclear. The CDR3 consists of 16 residues. The V gene's germline CDR1 is GTSNPN and CDR2 SVGIG (reference sequence). V was cut by 2 bases and J by 0 bases, with 14 bases left in between. For the CDR3, the DNA is TGTGCCTGGAGTCAAAACCGAATGTACTCTGGAAACACCATATATTTT. This translates into CAWSQNRMYSGNTIYF.

The chain uses TRBV25-1 and TRBJ2-2; 8 bases match TRBD1. Germline trimming cut 8 bases from V and 11 bases from J; bases unmatched to any gene: 10. There are 13 residues in the CDR3. Per the germline V gene, CDR1 is MGHDK and CDR2 is SYGVNS. The CDR3 is CASHHLTGVELFF. The CDR3 DNA sequence: TGTGCCAGCCACCACCTGACAGGGGTAGAGCTGTTTTTT.

The chain carries TRBV19 and TRBJ2-1, with 8 bases identical to TRBD2. Germline V gene data show CDR1 as LNHDA and CDR2 as SQIVND (reference sequence). V shed 7 bases, J shed 8 bases, and the junction held 10 bases outside the gene matches. The CDR3 runs to 14 residues. CDR3 in amino acids: CASKSGTSRYEQFF. The CDR3, as DNA: TGTGCCAGTAAATCAGGGACTAGTCGATATGAGCAGTTCTTC. Filled out from reference TRBV19 and TRBJ2-1, the complete variable domain reads DGGITQSPKYLFRKEGQNVTLSCEQNLNHDAMYWYRQDPGQGLRLIYYSQIVNDFQKGDIAEGYSVSREKKESFPLTVTSAQKNPTAFYLCASKSGTSRYEQFFGPGTRLTVL.

The V and J genes are TRBV2 and TRBJ2-5; the match to TRBD2 covers 12 bases. CDR1 and CDR2 from the germline V gene are SNHLY and FYNNEI. With V trimmed by 8 bases and J by 5 bases, 3 bases remained unmatched. This CDR3 spans 13 amino acids. This CDR3 is CASSSGGGETQYF. CDR3 DNA: TGTGCCAGCTCTAGCGGGGGGGGTGAGACCCAGTACTTC.

The chain has TRBV7-2 and TRBJ1-1; D gene unclear. The CDR3 consists of 17 residues. Looked up from germline, CDR1 is SGHTA and CDR2 is FQGNSA. Trimming stripped 0 bases from V and 7 bases from J, with 21 bases between. This CDR3 is CASSLAAVWTNEGEAFF. CDR3 DNA: TGTGCCAGCAGCTTAGCGGCGGTATGGACGAACGAGGGTGAAGCTTTCTTT.

The genes are TRBV5-1 and TRBJ1-5, with 7 bases lining up with TRBD1. There are 15 residues in the CDR3. The V segment lost 1 base and the J segment 7 bases; nucleotides outside the gene matches: 8. Germline V gives CDR1 SGHRS, CDR2 YFSETQ. DNA of the CDR3: TGCGCCAGCAGCTTGACAGGGACAGAAAGGCAGCCCCAGCATTTT. It specifies CASSLTGTERQPQHF.

This clone was found once. V and J are TRBV5-6 and TRBJ1-1; maybe TRBD1 (5 bases). CDR3 length: 16 residues. The V gene's germline CDR1 is SGHDT and CDR2 YYEEEE. The V end was cut by 6 bases, the J end by 0 bases, with 18 bases between. CDR3 DNA: TGTGCCAGCAACGTTGGGGGGAACCTCATGAACACTGAAGCTTTCTTT. Translating it yields CASNVGGNLMNTEAFF. The complete variable domain, with remaining parts taken from reference TRBV5-6 and TRBJ1-1, reads DAGVTQSPTHLIKTRGQQVTLRCSPKSGHDTVSWYQQALGQGPQFIFQYYEEEERQRGNFPDRFSGHQFPNYSSELNVNALLLGDSALYLCASNVGGNLMNTEAFFGQGTRLTVV.

This rearrangement joins TRBV2 to TRBJ2-1; 9 nucleotides line up with TRBD2. CDR3 length equals 16 residues. Losses at the gene ends were 1 base for V and 8 bases for J; bases not matched to a gene: 9. Germline V CDR1 and CDR2: SNHLY, FYNNEI. CDR3 sequence (DNA): TGTGCCAGCAGTGAAGGACTAGCGGCCCCAAGGGATGAGCAGTTCTTC. It translates to CASSEGLAAPRDEQFF.

The J gene is TRBJ2-5, the V gene TRBV7-9, with D maybe TRBD2 (6 bases). CDR3 size: 14 residues. Trimming pared 3 bases from V and 1 base from J, leaving 9 bases between. Germline V gives CDR1 SEHNR, CDR2 FQNEAQ (reference sequence). This chain's CDR3 is CASSFSGVQETQYF. Written as DNA, the CDR3 is TGTGCCAGCAGCTTTTCGGGAGTCCAAGAGACCCAGTACTTC.

This sequence joins TRBV2 and TRBJ1-4, with 9 bases that match TRBD1. From germline, CDR1 is SNHLY and CDR2 FYNNEI. V shed 4 bases, J shed 7 bases, and the junction held 4 bases outside the gene matches. The CDR3 is 14 residues long. This CDR3 reads CASSVATGGEKLFF. The CDR3 DNA sequence: TGTGCCAGCAGTGTCGCGACAGGGGGTGAAAAACTGTTTTTT.

The chain employs TRBV28 and TRBJ2-7, with 8 bases lining up with TRBD1. The germline V gene has CDR1 MDHEN and CDR2 SYDVKM. The CDR3 extends over 15 amino acids. The V segment lost 3 bases and the J segment 1 base; nucleotides outside the gene matches: 5. DNA for the CDR3: TGTGCCAGCAGTTTGGCAGGGGGCCTGTCCTACGAGCAGTACTTC. The encoded protein is CASSLAGGLSYEQYF.

The chain joins TRBV9 to TRBJ2-3; no definite D call. The CDR3 covers 14 residues. Germline V CDR1 and CDR2: SGDLS, YYNGEE. The V gene lost 2 bases and the J gene lost 2 bases, with 9 bases spanning the gap. In nucleotides, the CDR3 is TGTGCCAGCAGCGTGGGTGGGTCCACAGATACGCAGTATTTT. Protein: CASSVGGSTDTQYF. Using reference TRBV9 and TRBJ2-3 for the parts outside the CDR3, the full variable domain is DSGVTQTPKHLITATGQRVTLRCSPRSGDLSVYWYQQSLDQGLQFLIQYYNGEERAKGNILERFSAQQFPDLHSELNLSSLELGDSALYFCASSVGGSTDTQYFGPGTRLTVL.

The chain couples TRBV29-1 to TRBJ2-1; perhaps D is TRBD1 or TRBD2 (6 bases each). Germline V lookup: CDR1 SQVTM, CDR2 ANQGSEA. This CDR3 has 11 amino acids. V lost 7 bases and J 15 bases, leaving 19 bases between the germline ends. This CDR3 is CSAGGGRGGFF. CDR3 nucleotides: TGCAGCGCGGGTGGGGGCAGGGGAGGGTTCTTC.

This chain uses TRBV2 with TRBJ2-3; 10 nucleotides agree with TRBD2. Germline-derived CDR1 and CDR2 are SNHLY and FYNNEI. J was trimmed by 6 bases and V by 9 bases; bases with no gene match: 12. This CDR3 contains 15 residues. CDR3 sequence reads: CARASSGGAMDTQYF. The CDR3, as DNA: TGTGCCAGGGCCTCTAGCGGGGGAGCCATGGATACGCAGTATTTT.

The V gene is TRBV9, the J gene TRBJ2-5, with TRBD1 matching over 8 bases. The length of the CDR3 is 15 residues. Germline V gives CDR1 SGDLS, CDR2 YYNGEE. V was clipped by 4 bases and J by 4 bases; unmatched bases: 9. Here the CDR3 DNA reads TGTGCCAGCAGCACCCGACAGGGGCAGGGAGAGACCCAGTACTTC. Protein product: CASSTRQGQGETQYF.

The sample holds one count of this clone. The V gene is TRBV14, the J gene TRBJ2-5; maybe TRBD2 (6 bases). The CDR3 covers 15 residues. Germline CDR1 and CDR2: SGHDN and FVKESK. Trimming removed 6 bases at V and 1 base at J, with 15 bases between. CDR3 loop: CASREAGTGQETQYF. CDR3 DNA: TGTGCCAGCAGAGAGGCCGGGACTGGCCAAGAGACCCAGTACTTC.

The genes are TRBV5-4 and TRBJ1-2; weak D call: TRBD1 (5 bases). CDR3 length: 14 residues. CDR1 and CDR2 (germline): SGHNT, YYREEE (reference sequence). The ends were cut back, 3 bases at V and 7 bases at J, with 16 bases in the middle. The DNA for the CDR3 is TGTGCCAGCAGCTCACTCTCTCAGGGTCTTGGCTACACCTTC. Amino acid sequence: CASSSLSQGLGYTF.

J is TRBJ1-6 and V is TRBV19; 8 nucleotides align to TRBD1. This CDR3 comprises 15 residues. V shed 3 bases and J 7 bases; nucleotides not matched to a gene: 5. Germline CDR1 reads LNHDA; CDR2 reads SQIVND (reference sequence). CDR3 in DNA: TGTGCCAGTAGTATTTCGGCAGGGGGCAATTCACCCCTCCACTTT. Its translation: CASSISAGGNSPLHF.

As DNA, the CDR3 is TGTGCCAGCAGCTTGCGGGGAATAGCCAAAAACATTCAGTACTTC. Translation gives CASSLRGIAKNIQYF. The chain carries TRBV5-4 and TRBJ2-4; a weak D match, TRBD2 (5 bases). CDR3 length: 15 residues. The ends were cut back, 1 base at V and 0 bases at J, with 8 bases in the middle. Germline V gives CDR1 SGHNT, CDR2 YYREEE (reference sequence).

The V and J genes are TRBV7-6 and TRBJ2-3; D tentatively fits TRBD1 or TRBD2 (5 bases each). V lost 4 bases, J lost 0 bases, and 14 bases lay in between. The CDR3 sequence is 16 residues long. The germline V gene has CDR1 SGHVS and CDR2 FNYEAQ. CDR3 residues: CASSSDWDGSTDTQYF. In DNA form, the CDR3 reads TGTGCCAGCAGCTCCGATTGGGACGGTAGCACAGATACGCAGTATTTT. Variable domain in full (rest from reference TRBV7-6 and TRBJ2-3): GAGVSQSPRYKVTKRGQDVALRCDPISGHVSLYWYRQALGQGPEFLTYFNYEAQQDKSGLPNDRFSAERPEGSISTLTIQRTEQRDSAMYRCASSSDWDGSTDTQYFGPGTRLTVL.

The DNA for the CDR3 is TGTGCCAGTAGTATAGACCCAAGCGGGGGGGCGAATGAGCAGTTCTTC. Its protein is CASSIDPSGGANEQFF. The chain links TRBV19 to TRBJ2-1; TRBD2 matches 10 bases. The CDR3 spans 16 residues. Trimming took 0 bases from V and 7 from J; bases not matched to a gene: 6. Looked up from germline, CDR1 is LNHDA and CDR2 is SQIVND (reference sequence).

The chain employs TRBV5-1 and TRBJ2-3, with D unresolved. Trimming shortened V by 4 bases and J by 6 bases, and 12 bases separated the two germline ends. The CDR3 contains 13 residues. The germline V gene has CDR1 SGHRS and CDR2 YFSETQ. The DNA for the CDR3 is TGCGCCAGCAGCCTCCGAGAGAAGGATACGCAGTATTTT. Amino acids: CASSLREKDTQYF.

This clone appeared a few times. CDR3 protein: CASRLAPATGGRGYTF. As DNA, the CDR3 is TGTGCCAGCAGGTTAGCCCCCGCGACAGGGGGTCGAGGCTACACCTTC. V is TRBV5-5 and J is TRBJ1-2, with 9 bases matching TRBD1. The trim removed 5 bases at V and 8 bases at J, leaving 16 bases unmatched. There are 16 residues in the CDR3. Germline-derived CDR1 and CDR2 are SGHKS and YYEKEE (reference sequence).

The chain employs TRBV2 and TRBJ1-1; the D gene is possibly TRBD1 (6 bases). Germline CDR1 is SNHLY and CDR2 is FYNNEI. Deletions cut 7 bases from V and 5 bases from J, with 14 bases between. This CDR3 spans 13 amino acids. The CDR3 loop reads CASTRGGRTEAFF. CDR3 in DNA: TGTGCCAGCACGAGGGGGGGACGGACTGAAGCTTTCTTT.